What follows is one TCR beta chain and its context. Germline loops: CDR1 LNHDA, CDR2 SQIVND (reference sequence). Trimming left V 2 bases short and J 1 base short, with 17 bases between. The CDR3 spans 17 residues. The sample comes from a study of blood T cell repertoires in COVID-19. In the study overall: Sites across the United States, Italy and Spain contributed samples from acute and convalescent COVID-19. Sources were T cells, B-cell-depleted T cells, or PBMCs; the material itself was cDNA or gDNA.

Authors' processing steps: Amplification of reference gene primers was used by the study to estimate nucleated cell counts. The method was immunoSEQ multiplex PCR; TCRdb's version includes in-frame clones alone and lacks a portion of them. V, J and clone size are taken as reported in that table, and D and trimming were inferred from the DNA itself. The data hold about 190,000 clones, with about 86% observed a single time. This chain uses TRBV19 with TRBJ1-1; D is unresolved. The sample taken for sequencing was peripheral blood. This TCR was sampled from a man over 45 with active or convalescent COVID-19. Here the CDR3 DNA reads TGTGCCAGTAGTATAACCCCTCTTGGAGTGGGGAACACTGAAGCTTTCTTT. Amino acid sequence: CASSITPLGVGNTEAFF.